Detailed here is one T cell receptor beta chain. Its specificity is unknown. The data stem from a study of shared clonotypes between healthy human individuals. Study-wide findings and caveats: Estimated richness values were generally larger in naive subsets than in memory subsets. Represented diversity (both genetic and exposure-history) was limited by the small number of donors.

The protocol was immunoSEQ multiplex PCR, while the TCRdb copy is restricted to in-frame clones and leaves out a portion. This sample has 1.6 million or so clones, with less than 99% found just once. The sequence was obtained from a man between 25 and 39 years old in good health. Sequencing was performed on naive CD4+ T cells sorted from blood. Regarding subset: CD45RA+ positively selected.

In DNA, the CDR3 is TGCGCCAGCAGCTTGGGGGGAATTAGGACTAGCGGGAAATACTACGAGCAGTACTTC. It codes for CASSLGGIRTSGKYYEQYF. The chain combines TRBV5-1 with TRBJ2-7; 12 nucleotides line up with TRBD2. The germline V gene has CDR1 SGHRS and CDR2 YFSETQ. The V segment lost 0 bases and the J segment 3 bases; nucleotides outside the gene matches: 13. CDR3 length equals 19 residues.